A selection of T cell receptor beta chains follows, all from one sample in a study of patients and donors after allogeneic stem cell transplantation. TCRdb used MiXCR to reprocess the RT-PCR reads, holding one entry per CDR3 protein. This sample has about 960,000 distinct CDR3 sequences, with 15% to 20% found just once. Input material: blood, either unsorted or a sorted T cell fraction (not recorded which). These receptors came from a human donor who was either an allogeneic HSCT recipient or a stem cell or donor lymphocyte infusion donor (not recorded which). It is not recorded whose cells these are; they may come from a transplant donor. The CDR3 runs from the conserved cysteine through the conserved F or W. The D gene is left open where the match is weak. Clone size appears in some rows only: once, few, many, or a class for an expanded clone.

v_gene	j_gene	abundance	d_gene	CDR3aa	CDR3nt
TRBV6-1	TRBJ1-1	few	NA	CASSPGLWRAPNEAFF	TGTGCCAGCAGCCCCGGACTTTGGAGGGCCCCCAATGAAGCTTTCTTT
TRBV5-6	TRBJ1-1	few	NA	CASSLGGAAGHTEAFF	TGTGCCAGCAGCTTGGGAGGGGCCGCGGGCCACACTGAAGCTTTCTTT
TRBV20-1	TRBJ2-5	few	TRBD2	CSARDLLAGLQETQYF	TGCAGTGCTAGAGATTTACTAGCGGGACTCCAAGAGACCCAGTACTTC
TRBV4-3	TRBJ2-3	once	NA	CASSQEPYDGTDTQYF	TGCGCCAGCAGCCAAGAACCCTACGACGGAACAGATACGCAGTATTTT
TRBV24-1	TRBJ2-3	NA	TRBD1	CATSEPGQGVTDTQYF	TGTGCCACCAGTGAACCGGGACAGGGGGTCACAGATACGCAGTATTTT
TRBV25-1	TRBJ1-5	many	NA	CASSGDGSNQPQHF	TGTGCCAGCAGTGGGGACGGTAGCAATCAGCCCCAGCATTTT
TRBV6-1	TRBJ2-5	NA	NA	CASSSDQRGTQYF	TGTGCCAGCAGCTCAGACCAGCGTGGGACCCAGTACTTC
TRBV20-1	TRBJ2-4	NA	NA	CSARGGDIQYF	TGCAGTGCTAGGGGGGGAGACATTCAGTACTTC
TRBV12-3/TRBV12-4	TRBJ1-1	few	NA	CASNPTGYTEAFF	TGTGCCAGCAACCCGACAGGCTACACTGAAGCTTTCTTT
TRBV15	TRBJ2-5	NA	TRBD2	CATSRDLVGTRKTQYF	TGTGCCACCAGCAGAGATTTGGTCGGGACTAGGAAGACCCAGTACTTC
TRBV10-3	TRBJ2-7	NA	TRBD1	CAISETPLGTGAPYEQYF	TGTGCCATCAGTGAGACCCCCCTAGGAACAGGGGCCCCCTACGAGCAGTACTTC
TRBV6-4	TRBJ2-3	few	NA	CASREFGASTDTQYF	TGTGCCAGCAGGGAGTTCGGTGCTAGCACAGATACGCAGTATTTT
TRBV12-3/TRBV12-4	TRBJ1-5	NA	TRBD1	CASSTSGRGDNQPQHF	TGTGCCAGCAGCACCTCGGGCAGGGGGGATAATCAGCCCCAGCATTTT
TRBV6-2/TRBV6-3	TRBJ2-1	many	TRBD2	CASSYRSLAGAFDNEQFF	TGTGCCAGCAGTTACCGTTCCCTAGCGGGAGCCTTCGACAATGAGCAGTTCTTC
TRBV11-2	TRBJ2-3	many	TRBD2	CASSLVGGSGAGDTQYF	TGTGCCAGCAGCTTAGTGGGAGGTAGCGGGGCCGGGGATACGCAGTATTTT
TRBV29-1	TRBJ2-1	NA	TRBD2	CSVVESSGGRYNEQFF	TGCAGCGTTGTTGAATCTAGCGGGGGACGTTACAATGAGCAGTTCTTC
TRBV7-6	TRBJ2-7	few	NA	CASSLVVGPSSYEQYF	TGTGCCAGCAGCTTAGTAGTAGGTCCCAGCTCCTACGAGCAGTACTTC
TRBV6-5	TRBJ1-2	few	NA	CASRGGEGYTF	TGTGCCAGCAGGGGAGGGGAAGGCTACACCTTC
TRBV5-1	TRBJ2-7	NA	NA	CASSKDAGEQYF	TGCGCCAGCAGCAAAGACGCCGGGGAGCAGTACTTC
TRBV12-3/TRBV12-4	TRBJ1-6	few	NA	CASRPQSGEGYNSPLHF	TGTGCCAGCAGGCCACAGTCCGGGGAGGGCTATAATTCACCCCTCCACTTT
TRBV18	TRBJ2-2	NA	NA	CASFTTGSTGELFF	TGTGCCAGCTTCACCACGGGTAGCACCGGGGAGCTGTTTTTT
TRBV11-3	TRBJ2-7	NA	NA	CASSSSLGRHPDYEQYF	TGTGCCAGCAGCTCTAGCTTAGGCCGTCACCCAGACTACGAGCAGTACTTC
TRBV13	TRBJ2-3	NA	TRBD2	CASSSPTSGRKTDTQYF	TGTGCCAGCAGCTCCCCGACTAGCGGGAGGAAGACAGATACGCAGTATTTT
TRBV5-1	TRBJ2-1	many	TRBD2	CASSPTGGLAGGPSYNEQFF	TGCGCCAGCAGCCCCACCGGGGGACTAGCGGGAGGGCCGTCCTACAATGAGCAGTTCTTC
TRBV13	TRBJ2-7	few	TRBD1	CASSLTRDRGVVEQYF	TGTGCCAGCAGCTTGACCCGGGACAGGGGAGTAGTAGAGCAGTACTTC
TRBV4-1	TRBJ1-5	NA	NA	CASSPYLGGNQPQHF	TGCGCCAGCAGCCCCTACCTGGGGGGCAATCAGCCCCAGCATTTT
TRBV12-3/TRBV12-4	TRBJ1-1	many	NA	CASSLWGTEAFF	TGTGCCAGCAGTTTATGGGGCACTGAAGCTTTCTTT
TRBV29-1	TRBJ1-2	NA	TRBD1	CSAQPGDRIYGYTF	TGCAGCGCCCAACCTGGGGACAGAATATATGGCTACACCTTC
TRBV6-2/TRBV6-3	TRBJ2-3	NA	TRBD1	CASSPGDRGRDTQYF	TGTGCCAGCAGCCCCGGGGACAGGGGCAGGGATACGCAGTATTTT
TRBV24-1	TRBJ1-2	NA	TRBD1	CATGGQGMGGYTF	TGTGCCACCGGTGGACAGGGGATGGGCGGCTACACCTTC
TRBV20-1	TRBJ2-3	NA	NA	CSASAPGSSTDTQYF	TGCAGTGCTAGCGCCCCCGGCAGCAGCACAGATACGCAGTATTTT
TRBV10-3	TRBJ2-5	NA	NA	CAISESGPSSEPQYF	TGTGCCATCAGTGAGTCGGGACCCAGTTCCGAGCCCCAGTACTTC
TRBV25-1	TRBJ1-2	few	NA	CASSRGKEGGYTF	TGTGCCAGCAGTCGGGGCAAAGAGGGTGGCTACACCTTC
TRBV5-1	TRBJ2-1	many	NA	CASSLLELSYNEQFF	TGCGCCAGCAGCTTATTAGAACTCTCCTACAATGAGCAGTTCTTC
TRBV28	TRBJ2-7	NA	TRBD1	CASRSPGTGNYEQYF	TGTGCCAGCAGATCTCCCGGGACAGGGAACTACGAGCAGTACTTC
TRBV10-3	TRBJ2-1	NA	NA	CAISDGAAGSYNEQFF	TGTGCCATCAGTGATGGAGCGGCTGGCTCCTACAATGAGCAGTTCTTC
TRBV20-1	TRBJ2-1	NA	TRBD1	CSARPGGKYNEQFF	TGCAGTGCCCGCCCAGGGGGCAAGTACAATGAGCAGTTCTTC
TRBV20-1	TRBJ2-7	few	NA	CSARPDSYEQYF	TGCAGTGCTAGGCCCGATAGTTACGAGCAGTACTTC
TRBV12-3/TRBV12-4	TRBJ1-6	NA	NA	CASSLGGTRAFLHF	TGTGCCAGCAGTTTGGGTGGGACGAGGGCTTTCCTCCACTTT
TRBV5-1	TRBJ1-1	NA	NA	CASSLGWGLNTEAFF	TGCGCCAGCAGCTTGGGTTGGGGCTTGAACACTGAAGCTTTCTTT
TRBV5-1	TRBJ1-2	NA	NA	CASSFSGATVDGYTF	TGCGCCAGCAGCTTTAGCGGGGCGACGGTTGATGGCTACACCTTC
TRBV7-9	TRBJ1-2	many	NA	CASSVRTDYGYTF	TGTGCCAGCAGCGTCCGGACAGACTATGGCTACACCTTC
TRBV2	TRBJ2-7	few	TRBD2	CASSSRTSGTSYEQYF	TGTGCCAGCAGTTCCAGGACTAGCGGGACCTCCTACGAGCAGTACTTC
TRBV12-3/TRBV12-4	TRBJ1-2	NA	TRBD1	CASGQGAGGYTF	TGTGCCAGCGGACAGGGGGCCGGTGGCTACACCTTC
TRBV5-1	TRBJ2-5	NA	TRBD1	CASSPKTGTGFAETQYF	TGCGCCAGCAGCCCCAAGACCGGGACAGGGTTCGCGGAGACCCAGTACTTC